This passage covers 5 T cell receptor beta chains from one sample sequenced in a study of cytomegalovirus exposure and HLA in healthy donors. Researchers ran the PCR with 60 Vbeta and 13 Jbeta primers. This table comes from immunoSEQ multiplex PCR, and its TCRdb copy is limited to in-frame clones, with some not included. This table has 100,000 to 150,000 clones, less than 90% appearing once. Sequenced sample: PBMCs. The receptors derive from a man younger than 35 in good health and CMV-seropositive.

The CDR3 sequence is CASSPVRGTNSPLHF. The CDR3 nucleotides are TGTGCCAGCAGCCCAGTAAGGGGGACCAATTCACCCCTCCACTTT. The rearrangement uses TRBV11-2 and TRBJ1-6; tentative D call: TRBD1 (6 bases). Trimming took 5 bases from V and 7 from J, leaving 15 bases between them. Germline assignment: CDR1 SGHAT and CDR2 FQNNGV. This CDR3 is built from 15 residues.

The rearrangement joins TRBV30 to TRBJ2-7; D might be TRBD2 (5 bases). This CDR3 comprises 12 residues. With 5 bases removed from V and 6 bases from J, the gap between germline ends came to 14 bases. In germline, CDR1 is GTSNPN, CDR2 SVGIG (reference sequence). In DNA, the CDR3 is TGTGCCTGGCAGGCGGGCTCTTTCGAGCAGTACTTC. This translates into CAWQAGSFEQYF.

This chain joins TRBV6-6 and TRBJ1-2; D unclear. The CDR3 extends over 13 amino acids. V was cut by 2 bases and J by 6 bases, with 10 bases left in between. Germline CDR1 reads MNHNY; CDR2 reads SVGAGI (reference sequence). CDR3 nucleotide sequence: TGTGCCAGCAGTTACCTTGGCGGGAATGGCTACACCTTC. Translated, it gives CASSYLGGNGYTF.

J is TRBJ2-1 and V is TRBV7-9; TRBD2 matches 9 bases. This CDR3 has 16 residues. V lost 5 bases to trimming and J lost 0 bases; unmatched junction nucleotides: 5. CDR1 is SEHNR, CDR2 FQNEAQ, per germline (reference sequence). CDR3 sequence reads: CASSPLAGSSYNEQFF. DNA for the CDR3: TGTGCCAGCAGCCCGCTAGCGGGGAGCTCCTACAATGAGCAGTTCTTC.

With regard to this clone: This same CDR3 is encoded by further DNA sequences in the sample. This chain uses TRBV27 with TRBJ1-6; TRBD1 is a possible D gene (5 bases). This CDR3 region has 13 residues. CDR1 and CDR2 from the germline V gene are MNHEY and SMNVEV (reference sequence). Trimming took 4 bases from V and 8 from J, leaving 9 bases between them. The CDR3 DNA reads as TGTGCCAGCAGTTACCGGGACTATTCACCCCTCCACTTT. It specifies CASSYRDYSPLHF.